The 18 T cell receptor beta chains in this list originate from one sample, sequenced in a study of radiation and T cells in renal cell carcinoma. Time point given: baseline pretreatment blood. Treatment described: 15 Gy SBRT to primary tumor, nephrectomy 4 weeks later. The repertoire was sequenced with immunoSEQ multiplex PCR; TCRdb's copy has only in-frame clones and lacks some. Here the sample spans 150,000 or so clones, about 85% being singletons. This sample comprised blood, obtained from a patient whose treatment included radiotherapy and nephrectomy. The receptors come from a woman aged 70-85 years with renal cell carcinoma.

This chain joins TRBV29-1 and TRBJ1-2; the match to TRBD1 covers 9 bases. There are 16 residues in the CDR3. From germline, CDR1 is SQVTM and CDR2 ANQGSEA. V shed 4 bases and J 5 bases; nucleotides not matched to a gene: 14. CDR3 amino acids: CSVVQGASPTLYGYTF. The DNA of the CDR3 is TGCAGCGTTGTACAGGGGGCCAGCCCTACATTATATGGCTACACCTTC.

This clone was counted once. This chain connects TRBV28 to TRBJ1-1; D may be TRBD1 (6 bases). V lost 6 bases and J 1 base, leaving 15 bases between the germline ends. Per germline, CDR1 MDHEN and CDR2 SYDVKM. The CDR3 has 15 amino acids. CDR3 nucleotides: TGTGCCAGCAGCCTCTCCGGGACACCGAACACTGAAGCTTTCTTT. Amino acid sequence: CASSLSGTPNTEAFF. The full variable domain, rest sourced from reference TRBV28 and TRBJ1-1, is DVKVTQSSRYLVKRTGEKVFLECVQDMDHENMFWYRQDPGLGLRLIYFSYDVKMKEKGDIPEGYSVSREKKERFSLILESASTNQTSMYLCASSLSGTPNTEAFFGQGTRLTVV.

The chain has TRBV27 and TRBJ1-1; D might be TRBD1 (5 bases). V dropped 4 bases and J dropped 7 bases, with 10 bases sitting between them. From germline, CDR1 is MNHEY and CDR2 SMNVEV (reference sequence). The CDR3 extends over 12 amino acids. CDR3 nucleotides: TGTGCCAGCAGTTCGGGACTATTTGAAGCTTTCTTT. Translated: CASSSGLFEAFF.

The chain has TRBV6-1 and TRBJ2-2; TRBD2 aligns across 8 bases. Germline CDR1 and CDR2: MNHNS and SASEGT. The CDR3 totals 16 residues. With V trimmed by 2 bases and J by 4 bases, 6 bases remained unmatched. The CDR3 coding sequence is TGTGCCAGCAGTGAAAGACCGGCGGGGGGCACCGGGGAGCTGTTTTTT. Translated, it gives CASSERPAGGTGELFF.

The chain has TRBV7-3 and TRBJ2-1; D is undetermined. Between the trimmed V and J ends, which lost 0 bases and 6 bases, there was a span of 6 bases. The CDR3 spans 13 residues. CDR1 and CDR2 from the germline V gene are SGHTA and FQGTGA. The CDR3 is CASSLTGVNEQFF. For the CDR3, the DNA is TGTGCCAGCAGCTTAACTGGGGTCAATGAGCAGTTCTTC. The full variable domain, in which reference TRBV7-3 and TRBJ2-1 provide the parts outside the CDR3, is GAGVSQTPSNKVTEKGKYVELRCDPISGHTALYWYRQSLGQGPEFLIYFQGTGAADDSGLPNDRFFAVRPEGSVSTLKIQRTERGDSAVYLCASSLTGVNEQFFGPGTRLTVL.

This chain links TRBV7-3 with TRBJ2-7; the D is unclear. The V and J ends lost 0 bases and 1 base respectively, with 10 bases between them. Germline V gene sequence: CDR1 SGHTA, CDR2 FQGTGA. The CDR3 runs to 15 residues. In DNA form, the CDR3 reads TGTGCCAGCAGCTTAACAGCTTCCACTTCCTACGAGCAGTACTTC. This gives the protein CASSLTASTSYEQYF.

The V call is TRBV11-2, the J call TRBJ2-7; the match to TRBD1 covers 12 bases. The junction had 9 bases not matched to a gene; V was cut back by 5 bases and J by 4 bases. This CDR3 spans 16 amino acids. Germline CDR1 SGHAT, CDR2 FQNNGV. The CDR3 sequence: CASSRIPGQGAYEQYF. CDR3 in DNA: TGTGCCAGCAGCCGTATTCCGGGACAGGGGGCATACGAGCAGTACTTC. The whole variable domain, remainder taken from reference TRBV11-2 and TRBJ2-7, is EAGVAQSPRYKIIEKRQSVAFWCNPISGHATLYWYQQILGQGPKLLIQFQNNGVVDDSQLPKDRFSAERLKGVDSTLKIQPAKLEDSAVYLCASSRIPGQGAYEQYFGPGTRLTVT.

This clone has just a few counts. The chain combines TRBV7-9 with TRBJ1-1; D possibly corresponds to TRBD1 (5 bases). With 4 bases removed from V and 9 bases from J, the gap between germline ends came to 12 bases. CDR1 SEHNR and CDR2 FQNEAQ come from the germline V gene (reference sequence). This CDR3 spans 12 amino acids. The CDR3: CASSWGEGQAFF. The CDR3 DNA reads TGTGCCAGCAGCTGGGGTGAGGGGCAAGCTTTCTTT.

This chain connects TRBV6-1 to TRBJ2-2, with D uncertain. This CDR3 is 13 amino acids long. The V gene's germline CDR1 is MNHNS and CDR2 SASEGT. Trimming pared 6 bases from V and 4 bases from J, leaving 9 bases between. CDR3 region: CASRWVSTGELFF. In DNA, the CDR3 is TGTGCCAGCAGATGGGTTAGCACCGGGGAGCTGTTTTTT.

The chain carries TRBV4-2 and TRBJ2-2; 7 positions match TRBD1. V dropped 6 bases and J dropped 2; count of bases not matched to a gene: 9. Germline V gene sequence: CDR1 LGHNA, CDR2 YNFKEQ. The CDR3 sequence is 16 residues long. This CDR3 is CASSFWTGTNTGELFF. In DNA form, the CDR3 reads TGTGCCAGCAGTTTCTGGACAGGTACTAACACCGGGGAGCTGTTTTTT.

The rearrangement links TRBV10-3 to TRBJ1-2; D is unclear. Trimming took 0 bases from V and 0 from J, leaving 8 bases between them. The CDR3 sequence is 15 residues long. CDR1 and CDR2 (germline): ENHRY, SYGVKD. The CDR3 loop is CAISESPGSNYGYTF. The CDR3 nucleotides read TGTGCCATCAGTGAGTCCCCCGGCTCTAACTATGGCTACACCTTC.

This chain links TRBV5-6 with TRBJ2-7; D may be TRBD1 (6 bases). The CDR3 is 14 amino acids. V was trimmed by 6 bases and J by 0 bases, leaving 13 bases between them. The germline V gene encodes CDR1 SGHDT and CDR2 YYEEEE. The CDR3 bases are TGTGCCAGCACCCATGACAGGCTCTCCTACGAGCAGTACTTC. Protein product: CASTHDRLSYEQYF. Looking up the rest from reference TRBV5-6 and TRBJ2-7 gives the full variable domain: DAGVTQSPTHLIKTRGQQVTLRCSPKSGHDTVSWYQQALGQGPQFIFQYYEEEERQRGNFPDRFSGHQFPNYSSELNVNALLLGDSALYLCASTHDRLSYEQYFGPGTRLTVT.

The gene calls are TRBV6-4 and TRBJ2-3; perhaps D is TRBD1 or TRBD2 (6 bases each). From germline, CDR1 is MRHNA and CDR2 SNTAGT. The CDR3 spans 14 residues. Between the trimmed V and J ends, which lost 6 bases and 3 bases, there was a span of 13 bases. Written as DNA, the CDR3 is TGTGCCAGCAGACGGGGGCTATCGACAGATACGCAGTATTTT. It yields the protein CASRRGLSTDTQYF.

This clone was counted a single time. The chain couples TRBV6-5 to TRBJ2-7; the D call may be TRBD1 or TRBD2 (5 bases each). Germline assignment: CDR1 MNHEY and CDR2 SVGAGI. Trimming removed 5 bases from V and 2 bases from J, with 13 bases in between. This CDR3 has 14 residues. The CDR3 region has the DNA TGTGCCAGCAGTCCCGGGGACGGAACCTACGAGCAGTACTTC. Encoded protein: CASSPGDGTYEQYF.

The CDR3 is CASSQDLEDTQYF. The DNA for the CDR3 is TGTGCCAGCAGCCAAGATCTTGAAGATACGCAGTATTTT. The chain has TRBV4-2 and TRBJ2-3; D call uncertain. This CDR3 spans 13 amino acids. V lost 0 bases to trimming and J lost 5 bases, with 6 bases between them. Germline V gene lookup returns CDR1 LGHNA and CDR2 YNFKEQ.

This chain connects TRBV6-5 to TRBJ2-3, with D unclear. The CDR3 runs 15 residues. Germline V gene data show CDR1 as MNHEY and CDR2 as SVGAGI. Trimming shortened V by 0 bases and J by 2 bases, and 9 bases separated the two germline ends. The CDR3 region is CASSYSGGTTDTQYF. As DNA, the CDR3 is TGTGCCAGCAGTTACTCCGGCGGAACCACAGATACGCAGTATTTT.

This clone was counted once. V gene TRBV19 combines with J gene TRBJ1-3, with a weak D call TRBD1 (6 bases). V was clipped by 7 bases and J by 0 bases, with 10 bases between them. The CDR3 contains 14 residues. The germline gives CDR1 LNHDA, CDR2 SQIVND (reference sequence). The CDR3 protein is CASIRQASGNTIYF. The CDR3 DNA sequence: TGTGCCAGTATCCGACAGGCCTCTGGAAACACCATATATTTT.

This clone was counted once. The chain combines TRBV5-4 with TRBJ1-3; D is unresolved. Trimming took 3 bases from V and 0 from J, leaving 7 bases between them. This CDR3 comprises 14 residues. Germline CDR1 and CDR2: SGHNT and YYREEE (reference sequence). CDR3 residues: CASSSPNSGNTIYF. CDR3 DNA sequence: TGTGCCAGCAGCTCCCCCAACTCTGGAAACACCATATATTTT.